These T cell receptor beta chains were read from a single sample in a study of OX40 agonist ivuxolimab in advanced cancers. The method was immunoSEQ multiplex PCR; TCRdb's version includes in-frame clones alone and lacks a portion of them. The data show about 28,000 clones, roughly 84% seen once. Specimen: CD4+ or CD8+ T cells sorted from blood, collected in a trial of the OX40 agonist ivuxolimab. The receptors here all came from an adult with an advanced solid tumor such as melanoma, head and neck, liver or kidney cancer. CDR3s include the opening cysteine and the closing phenylalanine or tryptophan. The order of the fields is D gene, J gene, clone size, V gene, CDR3 protein, CDR3 DNA. D genes are given only for firm matches. The size field is filled for only some rows; it gives once, few, many or a size class.

NA,TRBJ2-7,once,TRBV4-1,CASSQGVTYEQYF,TGCGCCAGCAGCCAAGGTGTAACCTACGAGCAGTACTTC
NA,TRBJ1-2,once,TRBV7-8,CASSKGGHGYTF,TGTGCCAGCAGCAAGGGGGGACATGGCTACACCTTC
NA,TRBJ1-6,NA,TRBV7-9,CASRETRSAYNSPLHF,TGTGCCAGCAGAGAGACACGGTCGGCCTATAATTCACCCCTCCACTTT
NA,TRBJ2-5,NA,TRBV28,CASSSGSVQETQYF,TGTGCCAGCAGTTCAGGATCCGTACAAGAGACCCAGTACTTC
NA,TRBJ1-5,medium-sized,TRBV6-6,CASSYSPGNQPQHF,TGTGCCAGCAGTTACTCGCCAGGCAATCAGCCCCAGCATTTT
TRBD2,TRBJ2-1,NA,TRBV11-2,CASSSTSGINEQFF,TGTGCCAGCAGCTCGACTAGCGGGATCAATGAGCAGTTCTTC
NA,TRBJ2-7,medium-sized,TRBV4-2,CASSQDRTVWAEQYF,TGTGCCAGCAGCCAAGATAGGACAGTGTGGGCCGAGCAGTACTTC
TRBD1,TRBJ1-3,NA,TRBV9,CASSTIQGAGFGNTIYF,TGTGCCAGCAGCACCATTCAGGGGGCCGGGTTCGGAAACACCATATATTTT
TRBD1,TRBJ2-3,NA,TRBV6-1,CASRKVQGGTDTQYF,TGTGCCAGCAGGAAGGTACAGGGGGGCACAGATACGCAGTATTTT
NA,TRBJ1-2,NA,TRBV28,CASSPFWSGYGYTF,TGTGCCAGCAGTCCCTTTTGGAGTGGCTATGGCTACACCTTC
NA,TRBJ2-6,NA,TRBV19,CASSIGRGTGANVLTF,TGTGCCAGTAGTATAGGCCGTGGTACTGGGGCCAACGTCCTGACTTTC
TRBD2,TRBJ2-3,once,TRBV4-2,CASSLTSGRAGDTQYF,TGTGCCAGCAGCCTAACTAGCGGGAGGGCCGGAGATACGCAGTATTTT
TRBD1,TRBJ1-1,NA,TRBV6-5,CASSSHDRGTEAFF,TGTGCCAGCAGTTCTCACGACAGGGGCACTGAAGCTTTCTTT
NA,TRBJ2-1,NA,TRBV6-5,CASSLRGAHNEQFF,TGTGCCAGCAGTCTTAGGGGGGCACACAATGAGCAGTTCTTC
TRBD1,TRBJ2-7,few,TRBV11-3,CASSLGPGGREQYF,TGTGCCAGCAGCTTAGGGCCAGGGGGTCGGGAGCAGTACTTC
TRBD2,TRBJ2-7,NA,TRBV2,CASTEAGASYEQYF,TGTGCCAGCACCGAAGCGGGGGCCTCCTACGAGCAGTACTTC
TRBD2,TRBJ2-7,once,TRBV11-2,CASSLATSGTYEQYF,TGTGCCAGCAGCTTAGCGACTAGCGGGACCTACGAGCAGTACTTC
NA,TRBJ2-1,NA,TRBV4-3,CASSQDRDTYNEQFF,TGCGCCAGCAGCCAAGACCGGGACACCTACAATGAGCAGTTCTTC
TRBD2,TRBJ2-7,NA,TRBV5-1,CASSFSGIPYEQYF,TGCGCCAGCAGCTTTAGCGGGATCCCCTACGAGCAGTACTTC
NA,TRBJ2-2,NA,TRBV4-1,CASSPQPGGELFF,TGCGCCAGCAGCCCTCAACCCGGGGGGGAGCTGTTTTTT
TRBD2,TRBJ2-1,NA,TRBV11-1,CASSPLAVSSYNEQFF,TGTGCCAGCAGCCCACTAGCGGTTAGCTCCTACAATGAGCAGTTCTTC
NA,TRBJ2-2,NA,TRBV7-9,CASSLDGHHTGELFF,TGTGCCAGCAGCTTAGACGGCCATCATACCGGGGAGCTGTTTTTT
NA,TRBJ2-7,NA,TRBV6-5,CASSYRQGSVDEQYF,TGTGCCAGCAGTTACCGCCAGGGGTCGGTGGACGAGCAGTACTTC
NA,TRBJ1-1,NA,TRBV5-6,CASSLAPGVNTEAFF,TGTGCCAGCAGCTTGGCCCCAGGCGTGAACACTGAAGCTTTCTTT
TRBD1,TRBJ1-1,NA,TRBV2,CASSDRVTEAFF,TGTGCCAGCAGCGACAGGGTCACTGAAGCTTTCTTT
TRBD1,TRBJ2-7,NA,TRBV7-9,CASSRGQGVFAYEQYF,TGTGCCAGCAGCAGGGGACAGGGGGTATTTGCCTACGAGCAGTACTTC
TRBD1,TRBJ1-1,NA,TRBV5-4,CASSSYRGLNTEAFF,TGTGCCAGCAGCTCCTACAGGGGTCTGAACACTGAAGCTTTCTTT
NA,TRBJ1-1,NA,TRBV5-4,CASSAELNTEAFF,TGTGCCAGCAGCGCAGAGTTGAACACTGAAGCTTTCTTT
NA,TRBJ2-3,NA,TRBV27,CASSLPPDTQYF,TGTGCCAGCTCTCTCCCCCCAGATACGCAGTATTTT
NA,TRBJ2-7,few,TRBV5-1,CASSGDSYEQYF,TGCGCCAGCAGCGGCGACAGCTACGAGCAGTACTTC
TRBD2,TRBJ2-7,few,TRBV7-2,CASSQTSGEYSYEQYF,TGTGCCAGCAGCCAAACTAGCGGGGAGTACTCCTACGAGCAGTACTTC
NA,TRBJ1-4,NA,TRBV28,CASSPRTLDDEKLFF,TGTGCCAGCAGTCCACGGACACTGGATGATGAAAAACTGTTTTTT
NA,TRBJ2-6,NA,TRBV19,CASTPYSGVGANVLTF,TGTGCCAGTACCCCTTATTCCGGAGTTGGGGCCAACGTCCTGACTTTC
TRBD1,TRBJ1-2,NA,TRBV4-1,CASSQAPGQFSNYGYTF,TGCGCCAGCAGCCAAGCACCGGGACAGTTCTCTAACTATGGCTACACCTTC
TRBD1,TRBJ2-3,NA,TRBV6-6,CASSYPQGPRADTQYF,TGTGCCAGCAGTTACCCACAGGGGCCCAGGGCAGATACGCAGTATTTT